Presented here are 16 T cell receptor beta chains from one specimen sequenced in a study of CD8 T cells in ankylosing spondylitis. Points from the study as a whole: Characteristic, it appeared, of ankylosing spondylitis blood was a TCR beta motif of eight or nine highly homologous variants.

TCRdb ran MiXCR on the 5' RACE reads and lists one entry per CDR3 protein. The table lists a few hundred thousand distinct CDR3 sequences, about 20% of them singletons. These receptors' antigens are unknown. The sample taken for sequencing was blood, either unsorted or a sorted T cell fraction (not recorded which). These receptors all stem from a male donor with ankylosing spondylitis.

There are a few counts of this clonotype. V usage is TRBV12-3 or TRBV12-4 and J usage is TRBJ1-4; 7 nucleotides agree with TRBD1. There are 14 residues in the CDR3. The junction had 3 bases not matched to a gene; V was cut back by 5 bases and J by 3 bases. CDR3 bases: TGTGCCAGCAGTAAGGGGGCGCCTAATGAAAAACTGTTTTTT. As protein: CASSKGAPNEKLFF.

The chain links TRBV24-1 to TRBJ2-5, with D uncertain. Germline V lookup: CDR1 KGHDR, CDR2 SFDVKD. V was trimmed by 3 bases and J by 0 bases, leaving 10 bases between them. The CDR3 totals 15 residues. The CDR3 DNA is TGTGCCACCAGTGATCCGCGACAATACCAAGAGACCCAGTACTTC. It yields the protein CATSDPRQYQETQYF.

The chain links TRBV5-6 to TRBJ1-3; D uncertain. Germline lookup yields CDR1 SGHDT and CDR2 YYEEEE. This CDR3 region has 14 residues. The V gene lost 4 bases and the J gene lost 0 bases, with 8 bases spanning the gap. DNA for the CDR3: TGTGCCAGCAGCCTCGGACTCTCTGGAAACACCATATATTTT. Translating it yields CASSLGLSGNTIYF.

This sequence joins TRBV28 and TRBJ2-7; D unresolved. The CDR3 is made up of 13 amino acids. Germline-derived CDR1 and CDR2 are MDHEN and SYDVKM. Deletions cut 4 bases from V and 4 bases from J, with 11 bases between. The CDR3 region is CASSSLTLYEQYF. The CDR3 DNA reads TGTGCCAGCAGTTCCCTTACCCTATACGAGCAGTACTTC.

Only a few counts were recorded for this clonotype. The CDR3 loop is CATSRDLGVQETQYF. Written as DNA, the CDR3 is TGTGCCACCAGCAGAGATTTGGGGGTACAAGAGACCCAGTACTTC. The chain is built from TRBV15 and TRBJ2-5; either TRBD1 or TRBD2 may fit D (5 bases each). The CDR3 is 15 amino acids. V lost 0 bases and J 2 bases, leaving 10 bases between the germline ends. The V gene's germline CDR1 is LNHNV and CDR2 YYDKDF (reference sequence).

This clonotype was counted between two and nine times. The gene calls are TRBV20-1 and TRBJ2-7, with D possibly being TRBD2 (5 bases). This CDR3 is built from 14 residues. CDR1 DFQATT and CDR2 SNEGSKA come from the germline V gene (reference sequence). The V end lost 3 bases, the J end lost 2 bases, and 14 bases lay between the germline ends. CDR3 nucleotide sequence: TGCAGTGCTAGTGGGGTCGAGCGGACCTACGAGCAGTACTTC. This translates into CSASGVERTYEQYF.

This clonotype was counted only a few times. The chain uses TRBV4-1 and TRBJ1-4, with D possibly matching TRBD1 (5 bases). This CDR3 is built from 16 residues. CDR1 MGHRA and CDR2 YSYEKL come from the germline V gene. Trimming stripped 4 bases from V and 2 bases from J, with 14 bases between. The CDR3 region is CASSRERGATNEKLFF. As DNA, the CDR3 is TGCGCCAGCAGCCGAGAGAGGGGTGCGACTAATGAAAAACTGTTTTTT.

This clonotype was observed a few times. This sequence joins TRBV7-9 and TRBJ2-1; no clear D gene. Germline V gene sequence: CDR1 SEHNR, CDR2 FQNEAQ (reference sequence). V lost 0 bases, J lost 10 bases, and 7 bases lay in between. This CDR3 spans 12 amino acids. The CDR3 is CASSLAGEEQFF. DNA for the CDR3: TGTGCCAGCAGCTTAGCTGGGGAAGAGCAGTTCTTC. The full variable domain, its missing parts supplied by reference TRBV7-9 and TRBJ2-1, is DTGVSQNPRHKITKRGQNVTFRCDPISEHNRLYWYRQTLGQGPEFLTYFQNEAQLEKSRLLSDRFSAERPKGSFSTLEIQRTEQGDSAMYLCASSLAGEEQFFGPGTRLTVL.

This clonotype was seen only a few times. This rearrangement joins TRBV20-1 to TRBJ2-5, with D maybe TRBD2 (5 bases). V was clipped by 4 bases and J by 2 bases, with 8 bases between them. This CDR3 has 12 amino acids. The germline V gene has CDR1 DFQATT and CDR2 SNEGSKA (reference sequence). The CDR3 DNA reads TGCAGTGCTATTAGCGCTCAAGAGACCCAGTACTTC. Encoded protein: CSAISAQETQYF.

The genes are TRBV7-2 and TRBJ1-1, with D unresolved. V dropped 1 base and J dropped 5 bases, with 14 bases sitting between them. This CDR3 is built from 15 residues. From germline, CDR1 is SGHTA and CDR2 FQGNSA. The CDR3 coding sequence is TGTGCCAGCAGCTTAGATCATGCGCCGGCGACTGAAGCTTTCTTT. Translated, it gives CASSLDHAPATEAFF.

The V and J genes are TRBV18 and TRBJ2-5, with TRBD2 matching 7 bases. The germline gives CDR1 KGHSH, CDR2 LQKENI. CDR3 length: 13 amino acids. Trimming at V came to 8 bases and at J to 2 bases, leaving 5 bases not matched to a gene. CDR3 amino acids: CASAMGGQETQYF. The CDR3 nucleotides read TGTGCCAGCGCAATGGGGGGGCAAGAGACCCAGTACTTC. Supplemented by reference TRBV18 and TRBJ2-5, the full variable domain reads NAGVMQNPRHLVRRRGQEARLRCSPMKGHSHVYWYRQLPEEGLKFMVYLQKENIIDESGMPKERFSAEFPKEGPSILRIQQVVRGDSAAYFCASAMGGQETQYFGPGTRLLVL.

The gene calls are TRBV12-3 or TRBV12-4 and TRBJ1-5; D ambiguous. V lost 3 bases to trimming and J lost 3 bases, with 6 bases between them. CDR3 length: 13 residues. The CDR3 DNA is TGTGCCAGCAGTTTGACCGACAATCAGCCCCAGCATTTT. This sequence encodes CASSLTDNQPQHF.

This clonotype has only a few counts. The chain joins TRBV20-1 to TRBJ1-2; 8 nucleotides align to TRBD1. The CDR3 covers 16 residues. J gave up 2 bases and V 1 base, and 9 bases lay outside the gene matches. CDR1 and CDR2 (germline): DFQATT, SNEGSKA (reference sequence). The CDR3, as DNA: TGCAGTGCTAGAGGGACAGGGCGCCTCGTGAACTATGGCTACACCTTC. Translated: CSARGTGRLVNYGYTF.

A few counts support this clonotype. The chain recombines TRBV7-2 with TRBJ1-5; 9 bases are a match to TRBD1. Germline V gives CDR1 SGHTA, CDR2 FQGNSA. The CDR3 totals 15 residues. The V segment lost 5 bases and the J segment 5 bases; nucleotides outside the gene matches: 7. In nucleotides, the CDR3 is TGTGCCAGCAGCCCCCGGACAGGGGCCGATCAGCCCCAGCATTTT. Amino acid sequence: CASSPRTGADQPQHF.

The chain joins TRBV4-2 to TRBJ2-3; 11 nucleotides line up with TRBD2. CDR1 and CDR2 from the germline V gene are LGHNA and YNFKEQ. The ends lost 4 bases at V and 4 bases at J; junction bases unmatched: 10. The CDR3 contains 17 residues. CDR3 sequence reads: CASSPQTSGRGADTQYF. The DNA of the CDR3 is TGTGCCAGCAGCCCACAAACTAGCGGGAGAGGGGCAGATACGCAGTATTTT.

Here the CDR3 DNA reads TGCAGTGCCCCAACCGACAGGGGGGGCACAGATACGCAGTATTTT. The encoded protein is CSAPTDRGGTDTQYF. This chain connects TRBV20-1 to TRBJ2-3; TRBD1 matches 9 bases. V lost 6 bases to trimming and J lost 1 base; unmatched junction nucleotides: 8. CDR1 is DFQATT and CDR2 is SNEGSKA in the germline V gene (reference sequence). This CDR3 spans 15 amino acids.